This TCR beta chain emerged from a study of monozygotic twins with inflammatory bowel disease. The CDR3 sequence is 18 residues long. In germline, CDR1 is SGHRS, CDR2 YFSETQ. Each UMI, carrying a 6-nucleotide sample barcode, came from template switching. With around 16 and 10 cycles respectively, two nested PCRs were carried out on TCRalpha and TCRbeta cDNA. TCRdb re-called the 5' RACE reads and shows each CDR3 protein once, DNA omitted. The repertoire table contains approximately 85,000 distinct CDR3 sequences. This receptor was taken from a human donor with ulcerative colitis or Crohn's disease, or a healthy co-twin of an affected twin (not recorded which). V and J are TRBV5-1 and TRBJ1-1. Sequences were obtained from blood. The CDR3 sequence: CASSLGAGPKSGNTEAFF.